This T cell receptor beta chain is from a study of T cell responses to AZD1222 COVID-19 vaccine. Assay used: immunoSEQ multiplex PCR; TCRdb lists only in-frame clones, some missing. This sample has more than 80,000 clones, with 80% to 90% found just once. Study results and limitations: Dominant at 160-218 and 743-854, vaccine-associated CD4 TCRs also spanned spike. Donors in the cohort were predominantly white British and more often female, and clonal diversity was possibly underestimated. No repertoire was sampled before or during the peak T cell response, only after it.

Comment on this clone: As yet, its antigen is unknown.

J lost 6 bases, V lost 7 bases, and 7 bases had no gene match. CDR3 length: 13 amino acids. Germline V gives CDR1 MNHEY, CDR2 SVGAGI. Specimen: peripheral blood, collected on day 0 of AZD1222 vaccination. This chain uses TRBV6-5 with TRBJ1-2, with TRBD1 matching 8 bases. This sequence was found in an adult in good health. The chain's CDR3 is CASKPGTGHGYTF. The DNA for the CDR3 is TGTGCCAGCAAGCCGGGGACAGGACATGGCTACACCTTC.